One and the same sample provided the 30 T cell receptor beta chains below, sequenced in a study of blood T cell repertoires in COVID-19. Only in-frame clones appear in the TCRdb table, and some are missing; sequencing was by immunoSEQ multiplex PCR. The table shows 300,000 to 450,000 clones, with roughly 85% occurring only once. Input material: peripheral blood. The receptors stem from a woman younger than 35 with acute or convalescent COVID-19.

This clone has a single count. The chain uses TRBV29-1 and TRBJ1-6; 7 nucleotides match TRBD1. Germline CDR1 and CDR2: SQVTM and ANQGSEA. The J segment lost 8 bases and the V segment lost 4 bases, leaving 2 bases of the junction unmatched. There are 12 residues in the CDR3. DNA of the CDR3: TGCAGCGTTGGAACAGGGGATTCACCCCTCCACTTT. Protein sequence: CSVGTGDSPLHF.

V gene TRBV3-1 (or the pseudogene TRBV3-2) combines with J gene TRBJ2-5; unclear D gene. V was clipped by 0 bases and J by 2 bases, with 16 bases between them. Germline values: CDR1 LGHDT, CDR2 YNNKEL (reference sequence). CDR3 length: 17 amino acids. CDR3 loop: CASSQDSFEQLQETQYF. The CDR3 DNA follows: TGTGCCAGCAGCCAAGATAGTTTTGAACAGCTACAAGAGACCCAGTACTTC.

The chain employs TRBV19 and TRBJ2-3; possibly TRBD2 for D (6 bases). V was trimmed by 3 bases and J by 7 bases, leaving 14 bases between them. The CDR3 length is 14 residues. The V gene's germline CDR1 is LNHDA and CDR2 SQIVND (reference sequence). The CDR3 DNA follows: TGTGCCAGTAGTATCGTCGGGAGTAGGAATACGCAGTATTTT. Translation: CASSIVGSRNTQYF.

The chain is built from TRBV9 and TRBJ1-1, with D hard to call. Trimming took 4 bases from V and 3 from J, leaving 13 bases between them. Germline V CDR1 and CDR2: SGDLS, YYNGEE. The CDR3 spans 14 residues. CDR3: CASSSRYMDTEAFF. Here the CDR3 DNA reads TGTGCCAGCAGCTCGCGGTACATGGACACTGAAGCTTTCTTT. The full variable domain, rest sourced from reference TRBV9 and TRBJ1-1, is DSGVTQTPKHLITATGQRVTLRCSPRSGDLSVYWYQQSLDQGLQFLIQYYNGEERAKGNILERFSAQQFPDLHSELNLSSLELGDSALYFCASSSRYMDTEAFFGQGTRLTVV.

The J gene is TRBJ2-3, the V gene TRBV4-1; 13 bases align to TRBD2. CDR1 and CDR2 (germline): MGHRA, YSYEKL. V lost 2 bases, J lost 0 bases, and 11 bases stayed unmatched. CDR3 length equals 20 residues. This CDR3 is CASSQTPGLAGSTSTDTQYF. CDR3 coding DNA: TGCGCCAGCAGCCAAACCCCGGGACTAGCGGGATCTACTAGCACAGATACGCAGTATTTT.

This clone has a handful of counts. This chain uses TRBV12-5 with TRBJ1-1; D possibly corresponds to TRBD1 (5 bases). V was cut by 5 bases and J by 1 base, with 11 bases left in between. Germline CDR1 reads LGHNT; CDR2 reads FRNRAP. The CDR3 consists of 14 residues. Written as DNA, the CDR3 is TGTGCTAGTGGTCAGGGTTGGGGGAACACTGAAGCTTTCTTT. It yields the protein CASGQGWGNTEAFF. The whole variable domain, filled in from reference TRBV12-5 and TRBJ1-1, reads DARVTQTPRHKVTEMGQEVTMRCQPILGHNTVFWYRQTMMQGLELLAYFRNRAPLDDSGMPKDRFSAEMPDATLATLKIQPSEPRDSAVYFCASGQGWGNTEAFFGQGTRLTVV.

The chain combines TRBV9 with TRBJ1-1; no clear D. Deletions cut 3 bases from V and 5 bases from J, with 11 bases between. Looked up from germline, CDR1 is SGDLS and CDR2 is YYNGEE. The CDR3 length is 13 residues. The CDR3 is CASSGGPLTEAFF. The CDR3 coding sequence is TGTGCCAGCAGCGGAGGGCCTTTGACTGAAGCTTTCTTT.

J is TRBJ2-4 and V is TRBV28; D is possibly TRBD1 (6 bases). The CDR3 contains 17 residues. Between the trimmed V and J ends, which lost 4 bases and 0 bases, there was a span of 16 bases. Germline V CDR1 and CDR2: MDHEN, SYDVKM. The CDR3 sequence: CASSSGTFLIAKNIQYF. CDR3 nucleotides: TGTGCCAGCAGTTCAGGGACATTCCTTATAGCCAAAAACATTCAGTACTTC.

The rearrangement links TRBV27 to TRBJ1-4; 8 bases line up with TRBD1. CDR3 length: 17 residues. Germline V gene data show CDR1 as MNHEY and CDR2 as SMNVEV (reference sequence). The ends lost 0 bases at V and 7 bases at J; junction bases unmatched: 10. CDR3 nucleotides: TGTGCCAGCAGTTTATCTCGTGGACAGGGAAAAGGTGAAAAACTGTTTTTT. Translated, it gives CASSLSRGQGKGEKLFF.

As DNA, the CDR3 is TGCAGCGTTCGCAGGAGGGAGATAGAGACCCAGTACTTC. Translation gives CSVRRREIETQYF. This chain links TRBV29-1 with TRBJ2-5; D might be TRBD2 (6 bases). Germline V gene data show CDR1 as SQVTM and CDR2 as ANQGSEA. There are 13 residues in the CDR3. Trimming left V 5 bases short and J 4 bases short, with 14 bases between. Using reference TRBV29-1 and TRBJ2-5 for the parts outside the CDR3, the full variable domain is SAVISQKPSRDICQRGTSLTIQCQVDSQVTMMFWYRQQPGQSLTLIATANQGSEATYESGFVIDKFPISRPNLTFSTLTVSNMSPEDSSIYLCSVRRREIETQYFGPGTRLLVL.

This chain connects TRBV27 to TRBJ2-7, with TRBD2 matching over 8 bases. In germline, CDR1 is MNHEY, CDR2 SMNVEV (reference sequence). The CDR3 runs 14 residues. J lost 6 bases, V lost 4 bases, and 8 bases had no gene match. CDR3 nucleotide sequence: TGTGCCAGCAGTTCCGGGACTAGGCTATTCGAGCAGTACTTC. It codes for CASSSGTRLFEQYF.

The genes are TRBV18 and TRBJ2-2; 8 bases are shared with TRBD1. The CDR3 totals 16 residues. Unmatched junction bases numbered 3, after V lost 0 bases and J lost 3 bases. CDR1 and CDR2 (germline): KGHSH, LQKENI. This CDR3 reads CASSPPGTGYTGELFF. DNA for the CDR3: TGTGCCAGCTCACCACCGGGGACAGGATACACCGGGGAGCTGTTTTTT.

The chain carries TRBV30 and TRBJ2-2; D is ambiguous. The ends were cut back, 4 bases at V and 6 bases at J, with 15 bases in the middle. The CDR3 has 14 residues. The germline gives CDR1 GTSNPN, CDR2 SVGIG (reference sequence). The CDR3 sequence is CAWNRRRIAGELFF. CDR3 coding DNA: TGTGCCTGGAATCGTAGGAGAATAGCCGGGGAGCTGTTTTTT. Filled out from reference TRBV30 and TRBJ2-2, the complete variable domain reads SQTIHQWPATLVQPVGSPLSLECTVEGTSNPNLYWYRQAAGRGLQLLFYSVGIGQISSEVPQNLSASRPQDRQFILSSKKLLLSDSGFYLCAWNRRRIAGELFFGEGSRLTVL.

V and J are TRBV2 and TRBJ1-6; no clear D gene. Trimming removed 9 bases from V and 6 bases from J, with 12 bases in between. The CDR3 spans 13 residues. Germline V gives CDR1 SNHLY, CDR2 FYNNEI. Written as DNA, the CDR3 is TGTGCCAGTTGTCCAGAGGGTAATTCACCCCTCCACTTT. Translation: CASCPEGNSPLHF.

This clone came up a few times. The rearrangement links TRBV2 to TRBJ2-5; maybe TRBD2 (6 bases). V gave up 8 bases and J gave up 4 bases, with 29 bases separating them. This CDR3 is built from 18 residues. The germline CDR1 and CDR2 sequences are SNHLY and FYNNEI. The CDR3 region is CASGRESKTGTGVETQYF. The CDR3 bases are TGTGCCAGCGGCCGGGAATCCAAAACCGGGACGGGGGTAGAGACCCAGTACTTC.

The chain is built from TRBV7-9 and TRBJ2-7; 10 positions match TRBD2. This CDR3 is built from 15 residues. The germline gives CDR1 SEHNR, CDR2 FQNEAQ (reference sequence). With V trimmed by 3 bases and J by 7 bases, 9 bases remained unmatched. CDR3 sequence reads: CASSFNEREGAEQYF. Here the CDR3 DNA reads TGTGCCAGCAGCTTCAACGAGCGGGAGGGTGCGGAGCAGTACTTC.

The V call is TRBV6-6, the J call TRBJ1-2; possible D gene TRBD1, 6 bases. The CDR3 has 15 amino acids. Deletions cut 7 bases from V and 6 bases from J, with 21 bases between. Looked up from germline, CDR1 is MNHNY and CDR2 is SVGAGI (reference sequence). CDR3 nucleotides: TGTGCCAGCAAATTAGGGGGTAAGGCCACCGATGGCTACACCTTC. Translation: CASKLGGKATDGYTF.

This sequence joins TRBV9 and TRBJ2-3, with TRBD2 matching 9 bases. This CDR3 spans 18 amino acids. CDR1 and CDR2 from the germline V gene are SGDLS and YYNGEE. Trimming took 3 bases from V and 1 from J; bases not matched to a gene: 12. The CDR3 DNA is TGTGCCAGCAGCGCGGGTCCGCGGGGGGGGGCAGGCACAGATACGCAGTATTTT. It translates to CASSAGPRGGAGTDTQYF.

This chain uses TRBV6-1 with TRBJ1-4, with D uncertain. V lost 2 bases and J lost 8, with 15 bases in between. The CDR3 has 15 residues. Looked up from germline, CDR1 is MNHNS and CDR2 is SASEGT. The CDR3 sequence: CASSESGSSREKLFF. The CDR3 DNA is TGTGCCAGCAGTGAATCGGGGAGTTCCCGCGAAAAACTGTTTTTT.

The genes are TRBV19 and TRBJ2-7; maybe TRBD1 (7 bases). V lost 5 bases, J lost 4 bases, and 15 bases lay in between. This CDR3 contains 14 residues. CDR1 and CDR2 (germline): LNHDA, SQIVND (reference sequence). The CDR3 bases are TGTGCCAGTAGTTGGGCAGGGGGGTCTTACGAGCAGTACTTC. It translates to CASSWAGGSYEQYF.

As to this clone: The identical CDR3 is also encoded by other nucleotide sequences in the sample. V usage is TRBV19 and J usage is TRBJ1-1; 8 positions agree with TRBD1. Germline V CDR1 and CDR2: LNHDA, SQIVND (reference sequence). J was trimmed by 4 bases and V by 3 bases; bases with no gene match: 4. The CDR3 consists of 14 residues. CDR3 sequence (DNA): TGTGCCAGTAGTATCCGACAGGGGCTCACTGAAGCTTTCTTT. Residues: CASSIRQGLTEAFF.

In DNA, the CDR3 is TGTGCCAGTAGTTTCGGGACAGGCCCTCGGATTCAGTACTTC. Amino acids: CASSFGTGPRIQYF. The rearrangement uses TRBV19 and TRBJ2-4, with 8 bases lining up with TRBD1. CDR1 and CDR2 (germline): LNHDA, SQIVND (reference sequence). Trimming at V came to 5 bases and at J to 10 bases, leaving 10 bases not matched to a gene. This CDR3 region has 14 residues.

The J gene is TRBJ2-1, the V gene TRBV28; 9 bases align to TRBD2. CDR1 and CDR2 from the germline V gene are MDHEN and SYDVKM. J was trimmed by 7 bases and V by 3 bases; bases with no gene match: 7. The CDR3 loop spans 15 amino acids. DNA for the CDR3: TGTGCCAGCAGTTTCGAAGCGGGGGGTCGGAATGAGCAGTTCTTC. This encodes CASSFEAGGRNEQFF. Full variable domain (rest looked up from reference TRBV28 and TRBJ2-1): DVKVTQSSRYLVKRTGEKVFLECVQDMDHENMFWYRQDPGLGLRLIYFSYDVKMKEKGDIPEGYSVSREKKERFSLILESASTNQTSMYLCASSFEAGGRNEQFFGPGTRLTVL.

The chain employs TRBV5-5 and TRBJ2-7, with TRBD2 as a possible D gene (7 bases). This CDR3 spans 12 amino acids. V gave up 2 bases and J gave up 9 bases, with 12 bases separating them. Germline lookup yields CDR1 SGHKS and CDR2 YYEKEE (reference sequence). The CDR3 DNA follows: TGTGCCAGCAGCTTCAACAGGGAGGGGCAGTACTTC. As protein: CASSFNREGQYF.

The chain combines TRBV28 with TRBJ2-1, with TRBD2 identical over 10 bases. The CDR3 loop spans 17 amino acids. With V trimmed by 5 bases and J by 4 bases, 11 bases remained unmatched. Germline V lookup: CDR1 MDHEN, CDR2 SYDVKM. CDR3 region: CASSLELAGGRYNEQFF. As DNA, the CDR3 is TGTGCCAGCAGTCTCGAATTAGCGGGAGGAAGGTACAATGAGCAGTTCTTC.

The chain uses TRBV6-2 or TRBV6-3 and TRBJ2-4; 9 bases are shared with TRBD1. The CDR3 has 15 residues. Looked up from germline, CDR1 is MNHEY and CDR2 is SVGEGT. V lost 6 bases and J lost 7; bases outside the gene matches: 10. The CDR3 sequence is CASSAAQTGGNIQYF. The DNA of the CDR3 is TGTGCCAGCAGCGCCGCGCAGACAGGGGGTAACATTCAGTACTTC.

The CDR3 here is CASSSTGTKETQYF. The CDR3 region has the DNA TGTGCCAGCAGCTCAACCGGGACTAAAGAGACCCAGTACTTC. The chain joins TRBV5-4 to TRBJ2-5; 7 bases are a match to TRBD2. After removal of 3 bases from V and 3 bases from J, the junction contained 5 bases not matched to a gene. Per the germline V gene, CDR1 is SGHNT and CDR2 is YYREEE (reference sequence). The CDR3 has 14 residues.

Concerning this clone itself: This CDR3 is also generated by other DNA sequences in the sample. The rearrangement joins TRBV7-3 to TRBJ2-2, with unresolved D. Germline loops: CDR1 SGHTA, CDR2 FQGTGA. CDR3 length: 14 amino acids. V shed 2 bases and J shed 1 base, with 5 bases lying between them. In nucleotides, the CDR3 is TGTGCCAGCAGCTTAGGGCGGAACACCGGGGAGCTGTTTTTT. Amino acid sequence: CASSLGRNTGELFF.

This sequence joins TRBV5-1 and TRBJ1-1; D is ambiguous. Trimming shortened V by 0 bases and J by 7 bases, and 10 bases separated the two germline ends. Germline values: CDR1 SGHRS, CDR2 YFSETQ. This CDR3 comprises 13 residues. CDR3 in DNA: TGCGCCAGCAGCTTGGGAGTTAGCAGTGAAGCTTTCTTT. This encodes CASSLGVSSEAFF.

This rearrangement joins TRBV25-1 to TRBJ2-7; tentatively, D is TRBD1 (5 bases). This CDR3 region has 12 residues. In germline, CDR1 is MGHDK, CDR2 SYGVNS. V lost 8 bases and J lost 4, with 12 bases in between. This CDR3 is CASGQWTYEQYF. The CDR3, as DNA: TGTGCCAGCGGGCAGTGGACATACGAGCAGTACTTC.